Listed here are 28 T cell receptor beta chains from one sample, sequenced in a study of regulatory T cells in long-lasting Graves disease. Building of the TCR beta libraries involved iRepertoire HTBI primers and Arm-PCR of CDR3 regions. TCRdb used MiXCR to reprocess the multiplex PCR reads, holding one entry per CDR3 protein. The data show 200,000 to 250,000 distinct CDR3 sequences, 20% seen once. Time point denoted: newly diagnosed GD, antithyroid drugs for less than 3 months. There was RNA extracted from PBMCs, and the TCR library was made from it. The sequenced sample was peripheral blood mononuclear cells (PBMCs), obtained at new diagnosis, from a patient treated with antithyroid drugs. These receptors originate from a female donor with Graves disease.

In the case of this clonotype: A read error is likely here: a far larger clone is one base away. CDR3 region: CASSLDRSGSDTQYF. The CDR3 DNA is TGTGCCAGCAGCTTAGATAGGAGCGGGTCAGATACGCAGTATTTT. The genes are TRBV5-1 and TRBJ2-3; tentatively, D is TRBD2 (6 bases). There are 15 residues in the CDR3. The germline gives CDR1 SGHRS, CDR2 YFSETQ. Filled out from reference TRBV5-1 and TRBJ2-3, the complete variable domain reads KAGVTQTPRYLIKTRGQQVTLSCSPISGHRSVSWYQQTPGQGLQFLFEYFSETQRNKGNFPGRFSGRQFSNSRSEMNVSTLELGDSALYLCASSLDRSGSDTQYFGPGTRLTVL.

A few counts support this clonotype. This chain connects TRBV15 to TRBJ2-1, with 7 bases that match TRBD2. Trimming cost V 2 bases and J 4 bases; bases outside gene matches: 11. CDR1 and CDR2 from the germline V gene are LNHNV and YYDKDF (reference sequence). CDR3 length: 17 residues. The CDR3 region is CATSRPATSEHYNEQFF. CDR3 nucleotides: TGTGCCACCAGCAGACCCGCAACTAGCGAACATTACAATGAGCAGTTCTTC.

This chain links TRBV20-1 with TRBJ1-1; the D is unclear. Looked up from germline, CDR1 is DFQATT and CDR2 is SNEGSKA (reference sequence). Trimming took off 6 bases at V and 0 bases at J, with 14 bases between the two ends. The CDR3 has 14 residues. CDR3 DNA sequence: TGCAGTGCCCCGGGCCGCACTATGAACACTGAAGCTTTCTTT. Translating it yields CSAPGRTMNTEAFF.

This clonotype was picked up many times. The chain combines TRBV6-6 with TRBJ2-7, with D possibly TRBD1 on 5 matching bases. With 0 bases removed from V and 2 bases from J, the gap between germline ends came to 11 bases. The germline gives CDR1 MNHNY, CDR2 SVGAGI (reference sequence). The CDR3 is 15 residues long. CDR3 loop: CASSYSMDTTYEQYF. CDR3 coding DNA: TGTGCCAGCAGTTACTCGATGGACACCACCTACGAGCAGTACTTC.

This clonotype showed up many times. CDR3 DNA sequence: TGTGCCAGCTCACCACTAACTGAAGCTTTCTTT. Protein sequence: CASSPLTEAFF. The chain couples TRBV18 to TRBJ1-1; no definite D call. V was pared by 1 base and J by 5 bases, with 2 bases between. This CDR3 region has 11 residues. Per the germline V gene, CDR1 is KGHSH and CDR2 is LQKENI.

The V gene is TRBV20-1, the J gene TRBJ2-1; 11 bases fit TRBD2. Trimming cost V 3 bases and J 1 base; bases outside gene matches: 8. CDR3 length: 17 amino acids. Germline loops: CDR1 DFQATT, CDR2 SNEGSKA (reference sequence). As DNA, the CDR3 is TGCAGTGCTAGGCAGACTAGCGGGGACCCTTCCTACAATGAGCAGTTCTTC. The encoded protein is CSARQTSGDPSYNEQFF.

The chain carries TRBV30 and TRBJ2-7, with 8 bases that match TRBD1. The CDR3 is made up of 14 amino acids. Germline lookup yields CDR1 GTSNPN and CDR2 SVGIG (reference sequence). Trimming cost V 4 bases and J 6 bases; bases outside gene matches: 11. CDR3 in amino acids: CAWMGPGQAFEQYF. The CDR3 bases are TGTGCCTGGATGGGTCCGGGACAGGCCTTCGAGCAGTACTTC.

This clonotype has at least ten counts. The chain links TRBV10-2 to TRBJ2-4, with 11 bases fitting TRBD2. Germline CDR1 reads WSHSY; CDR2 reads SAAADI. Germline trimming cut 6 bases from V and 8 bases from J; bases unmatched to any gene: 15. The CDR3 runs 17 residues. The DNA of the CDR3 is TGCGCCAGCAGAGACGCACTAGCGGGGGTCCCGGGACACATTCAGTACTTC. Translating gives CASRDALAGVPGHIQYF.

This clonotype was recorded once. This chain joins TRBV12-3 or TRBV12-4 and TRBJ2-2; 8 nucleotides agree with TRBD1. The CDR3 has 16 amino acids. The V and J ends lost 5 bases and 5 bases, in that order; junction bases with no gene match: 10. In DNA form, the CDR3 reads TGTGCCAGCAGTCCTCAGGGGGCCAAGGGTACCGGGGAGCTGTTTTTT. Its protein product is CASSPQGAKGTGELFF.

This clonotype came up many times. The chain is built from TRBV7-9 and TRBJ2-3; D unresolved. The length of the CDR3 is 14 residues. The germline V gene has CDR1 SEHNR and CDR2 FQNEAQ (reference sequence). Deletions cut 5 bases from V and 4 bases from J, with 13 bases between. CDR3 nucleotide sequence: TGTGCCAGCAGCCTAGTACCTAACGCAGATACGCAGTATTTT. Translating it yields CASSLVPNADTQYF.

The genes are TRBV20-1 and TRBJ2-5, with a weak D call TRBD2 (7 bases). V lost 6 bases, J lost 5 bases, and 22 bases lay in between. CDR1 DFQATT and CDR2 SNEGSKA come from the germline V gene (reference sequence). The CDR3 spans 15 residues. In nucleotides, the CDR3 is TGCAGTGCCAACACCGGGGGGCGGGAGTTGGAGACCCAGTACTTC. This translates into CSANTGGRELETQYF.

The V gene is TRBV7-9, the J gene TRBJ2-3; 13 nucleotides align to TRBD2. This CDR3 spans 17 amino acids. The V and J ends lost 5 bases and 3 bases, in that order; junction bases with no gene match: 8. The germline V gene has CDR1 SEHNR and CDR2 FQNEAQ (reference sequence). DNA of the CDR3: TGTGCCAGCAGCCTAACTAGCGGGAGGGCCAGTACAGATACGCAGTATTTT. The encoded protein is CASSLTSGRASTDTQYF.

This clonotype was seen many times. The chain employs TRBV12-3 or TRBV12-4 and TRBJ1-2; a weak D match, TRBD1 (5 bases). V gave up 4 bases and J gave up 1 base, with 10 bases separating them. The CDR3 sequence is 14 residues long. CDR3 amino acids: CASSSGTDNYGYTF. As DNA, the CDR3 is TGTGCCAGCAGTTCCGGGACTGATAACTATGGCTACACCTTC.

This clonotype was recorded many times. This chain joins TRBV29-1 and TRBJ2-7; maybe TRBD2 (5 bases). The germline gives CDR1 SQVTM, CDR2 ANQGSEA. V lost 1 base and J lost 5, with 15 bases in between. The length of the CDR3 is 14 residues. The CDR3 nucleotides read TGCAGCGTTGAAGCTGACGAGGGCGTCCACGAGCAGTACTTC. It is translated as CSVEADEGVHEQYF.

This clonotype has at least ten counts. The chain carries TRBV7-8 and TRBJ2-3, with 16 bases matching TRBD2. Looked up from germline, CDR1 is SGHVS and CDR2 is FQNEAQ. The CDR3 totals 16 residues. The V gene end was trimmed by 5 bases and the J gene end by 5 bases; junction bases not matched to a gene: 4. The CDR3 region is CASSQGLAGGQDTQYF. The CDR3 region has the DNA TGTGCCAGCAGCCAGGGACTAGCGGGGGGGCAAGATACGCAGTATTTT.

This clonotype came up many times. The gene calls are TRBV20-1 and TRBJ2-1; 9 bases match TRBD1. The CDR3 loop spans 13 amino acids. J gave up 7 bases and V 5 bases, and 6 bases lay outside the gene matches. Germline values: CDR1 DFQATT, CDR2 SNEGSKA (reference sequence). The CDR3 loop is CSAPGTGLNEQFF. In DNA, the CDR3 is TGCAGTGCTCCCGGGACAGGGTTAAATGAGCAGTTCTTC.

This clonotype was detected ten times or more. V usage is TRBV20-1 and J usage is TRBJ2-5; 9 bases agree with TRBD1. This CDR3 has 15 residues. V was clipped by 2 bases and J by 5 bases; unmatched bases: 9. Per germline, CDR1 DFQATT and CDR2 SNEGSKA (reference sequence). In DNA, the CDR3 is TGCAGTGCTAGAAAGGCGCAGACAGGGGGGGAGACCCAGTACTTC. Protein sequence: CSARKAQTGGETQYF.

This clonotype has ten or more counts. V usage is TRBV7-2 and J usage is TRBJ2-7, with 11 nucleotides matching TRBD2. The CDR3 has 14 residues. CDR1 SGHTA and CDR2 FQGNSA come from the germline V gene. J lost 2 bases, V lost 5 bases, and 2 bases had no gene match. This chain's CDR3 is CASSPTSGAYEQYF. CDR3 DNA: TGTGCCAGCAGCCCGACTAGCGGGGCCTACGAGCAGTACTTC. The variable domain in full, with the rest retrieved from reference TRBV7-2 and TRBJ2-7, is GAGVSQSPSNKVTEKGKDVELRCDPISGHTALYWYRQSLGQGLEFLIYFQGNSAPDKSGLPSDRFSAERTGGSVSTLTIQRTQQEDSAVYLCASSPTSGAYEQYFGPGTRLTVT.

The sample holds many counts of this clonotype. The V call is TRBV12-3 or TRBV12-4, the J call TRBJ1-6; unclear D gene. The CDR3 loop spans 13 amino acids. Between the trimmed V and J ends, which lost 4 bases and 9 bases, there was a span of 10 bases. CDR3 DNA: TGTGCCAGCAGTTACTCCTTGAGTTCACCCCTCCACTTT. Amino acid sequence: CASSYSLSSPLHF.

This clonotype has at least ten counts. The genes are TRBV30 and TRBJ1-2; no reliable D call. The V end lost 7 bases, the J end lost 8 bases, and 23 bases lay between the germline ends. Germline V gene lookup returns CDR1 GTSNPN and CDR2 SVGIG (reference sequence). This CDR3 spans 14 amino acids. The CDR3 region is CASRDRTGIGGYTF. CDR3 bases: TGTGCCTCCCGCGACCGGACCGGAATAGGAGGCTACACCTTC.

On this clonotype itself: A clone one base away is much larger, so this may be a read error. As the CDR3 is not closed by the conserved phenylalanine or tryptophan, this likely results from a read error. DNA of the CDR3: TGCAGTGCCGTCATAGCGGCTTCCTACGAGCAGTACCTC. Its translation is CSAVIAASYEQYL. J is TRBJ2-7 and V is TRBV20-1, with D perhaps TRBD2 (6 bases). CDR3 size: 13 residues. Trimming removed 6 bases at V and 1 base at J, with 13 bases between. Per the germline V gene, CDR1 is DFQATT and CDR2 is SNEGSKA (reference sequence).

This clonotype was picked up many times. The CDR3 region is CSAMEREGGRNNEQFF. The DNA of the CDR3 is TGCAGTGCTATGGAGCGGGAGGGCGGAAGGAACAATGAGCAGTTCTTC. The rearrangement uses TRBV20-1 and TRBJ2-1, with 10 bases matching TRBD2. There are 16 residues in the CDR3. The V gene end was trimmed by 4 bases and the J gene end by 5 bases; junction bases not matched to a gene: 11. Germline V gene lookup returns CDR1 DFQATT and CDR2 SNEGSKA (reference sequence).

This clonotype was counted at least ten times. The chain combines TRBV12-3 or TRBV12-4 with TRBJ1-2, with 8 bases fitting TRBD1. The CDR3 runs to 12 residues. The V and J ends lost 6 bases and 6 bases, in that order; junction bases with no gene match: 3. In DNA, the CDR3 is TGTGCCAGCAGCCCAGGGGGCAATGGCTACACCTTC. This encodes CASSPGGNGYTF.

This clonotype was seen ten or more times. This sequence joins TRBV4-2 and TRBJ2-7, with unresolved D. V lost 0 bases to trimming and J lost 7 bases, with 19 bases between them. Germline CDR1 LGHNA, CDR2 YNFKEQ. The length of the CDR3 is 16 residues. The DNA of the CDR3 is TGTGCCAGCAGCCAAGATCCAGGCAGGAAGGGATGGGAGCAGTACTTC. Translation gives CASSQDPGRKGWEQYF.

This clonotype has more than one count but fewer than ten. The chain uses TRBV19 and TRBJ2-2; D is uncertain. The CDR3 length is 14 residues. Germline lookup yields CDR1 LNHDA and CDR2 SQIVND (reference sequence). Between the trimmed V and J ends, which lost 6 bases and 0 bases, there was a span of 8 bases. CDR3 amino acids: CASRNRPNTGELFF. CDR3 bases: TGTGCCAGTAGGAACAGACCGAACACCGGGGAGCTGTTTTTT.

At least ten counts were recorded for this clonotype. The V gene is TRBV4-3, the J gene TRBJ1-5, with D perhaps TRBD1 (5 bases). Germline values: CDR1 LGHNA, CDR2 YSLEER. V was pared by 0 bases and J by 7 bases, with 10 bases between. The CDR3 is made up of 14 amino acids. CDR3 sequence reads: CASSQEPGLQPQHF. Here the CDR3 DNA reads TGCGCCAGCAGCCAAGAGCCGGGACTGCAGCCCCAGCATTTT.

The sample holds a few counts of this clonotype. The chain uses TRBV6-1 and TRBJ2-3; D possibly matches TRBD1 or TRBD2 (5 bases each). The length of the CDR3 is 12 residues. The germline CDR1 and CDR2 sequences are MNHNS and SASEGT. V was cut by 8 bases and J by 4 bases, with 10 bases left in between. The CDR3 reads CASARGPDTQYF. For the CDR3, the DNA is TGTGCCAGCGCGAGGGGACCAGATACGCAGTATTTT.

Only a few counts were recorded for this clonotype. The CDR3 protein is CASSGRRSSYNSPLHF. In DNA form, the CDR3 reads TGTGCCAGTAGTGGGCGCCGAAGCTCCTATAATTCACCCCTCCACTTT. J is TRBJ1-6 and V is TRBV19; D remains ambiguous. This CDR3 spans 16 amino acids. The germline V gene has CDR1 LNHDA and CDR2 SQIVND (reference sequence). The V end lost 5 bases, the J end lost 0 bases, and 11 bases lay between the germline ends.